These 3 T cell receptor beta chains were sequenced from one sample in a study of blood T cell repertoires in COVID-19. Here immunoSEQ multiplex PCR was the method, and the copy in TCRdb shows in-frame clones only, minus some. The profile shows about 270,000 clones, approximately 90% of them singletons. Sequenced sample: PBMCs or T cells enriched from blood (not recorded which). The receptors shown here come from a woman younger than 30 who had recovered from COVID-19.

This clone appeared once. The V and J genes are TRBV2 and TRBJ2-2; a possible D gene is TRBD1 (5 bases). The CDR3 covers 17 residues. V gave up 2 bases and J gave up 10 bases, with 23 bases separating them. CDR1 and CDR2 from the germline V gene are SNHLY and FYNNEI. The CDR3 sequence is CASSERFGRGSGLELFF. DNA of the CDR3: TGTGCCAGCAGTGAACGTTTCGGTAGGGGTAGTGGGTTGGAGCTGTTTTTT.

The chain has TRBV5-6 and TRBJ2-7; tentatively, D is TRBD1 (6 bases). The CDR3 extends over 14 amino acids. Between the trimmed V and J ends, which lost 2 bases and 4 bases, there was a span of 13 bases. Germline V gene data show CDR1 as SGHDT and CDR2 as YYEEEE. The CDR3 loop is CASSFQGPQYEQYF. CDR3 nucleotides: TGTGCCAGCAGCTTTCAGGGGCCCCAGTACGAGCAGTACTTC.

The J gene is TRBJ2-1, the V gene TRBV28; D may be TRBD2 (5 bases). Per germline, CDR1 MDHEN and CDR2 SYDVKM. The germline V and J ends were trimmed by 7 bases and 1 base, with 11 bases remaining between them. CDR3 length equals 14 residues. This CDR3 reads CASTSTGSYNEQFF. The CDR3 nucleotides are TGTGCCAGCACCTCAACGGGGTCCTACAATGAGCAGTTCTTC. The full variable domain, its missing parts supplied by reference TRBV28 and TRBJ2-1, is DVKVTQSSRYLVKRTGEKVFLECVQDMDHENMFWYRQDPGLGLRLIYFSYDVKMKEKGDIPEGYSVSREKKERFSLILESASTNQTSMYLCASTSTGSYNEQFFGPGTRLTVL.